These 20 T cell receptor beta chains share one sample of origin, sequenced in a study of blood T cells in healthy people across ages. Sample-barcoded 5' priming and a J-beta primer mix drove a second PCR of roughly 6 to 12 cycles. TCRdb called the 5' RACE reads again in MiXCR, with one record for every CDR3 protein. The sample records some 900,000 distinct CDR3 sequences, roughly 43% being singletons. Source material: blood. Receptor source: a man aged 30 to 39 in good health.

V gene TRBV5-1 combines with J gene TRBJ2-7; the match to TRBD1 covers 7 bases. The CDR3 is made up of 16 amino acids. In germline, CDR1 is SGHRS, CDR2 YFSETQ. The J segment lost 0 bases and the V segment lost 4 bases, leaving 10 bases of the junction unmatched. CDR3 protein: CASSTSLTGRSYEQYF. CDR3 sequence (DNA): TGCGCCAGCAGCACCTCCCTGACAGGGCGCTCCTACGAGCAGTACTTC.

In its sample, this clonotype was seen many times. One end of the junction is discordant with germline, which a read error may explain. V is TRBV6-5 and J is TRBJ2-7, with TRBD1 identical over 7 bases. The CDR3 contains 14 residues. CDR1 and CDR2 from the germline V gene are MNHEY and SVGAGI. The CDR3 region has the DNA TGCGCCAGCAGCTCTCCGGGACAGACCTACGAGCAGTACTTC. Its translation is CASSSPGQTYEQYF.

The chain is built from TRBV10-3 and TRBJ2-5; 7 nucleotides line up with TRBD1. The end of the DNA aligns better with TRBJ2-7, so the J call may be wrong. This CDR3 comprises 14 residues. The germline V gene encodes CDR1 ENHRY and CDR2 SYGVKD. CDR3 sequence: CAITSGDRAVEQYF. CDR3 DNA: TGTGCCATTACATCCGGCGACAGGGCTGTCGAGCAGTACTTC.

The chain links TRBV4-3 to TRBJ2-7; no reliable D call. This CDR3 contains 13 residues. Germline CDR1 and CDR2: LGHNA and YSLEER. Trimming took off 1 base at V and 4 bases at J, with 8 bases between the two ends. This chain's CDR3 is CASSQVVQYEQYF. CDR3 DNA sequence: TGCGCCAGCAGCCAAGTCGTGCAGTACGAGCAGTACTTC.

CDR3: CATSREQSEARYYGYTF. The CDR3 DNA reads TGTGCCACCAGCAGAGAGCAATCGGAGGCCCGCTACTATGGCTACACCTTC. J is TRBJ1-2 and V is TRBV15; no clear D gene. V shed 0 bases and J shed 3 bases, with 17 bases lying between them. Germline loops: CDR1 LNHNV, CDR2 YYDKDF (reference sequence). This CDR3 comprises 17 residues.

This sequence joins TRBV7-2 and TRBJ1-2; tentatively, D is TRBD1 (6 bases). Trimming removed 5 bases from V and 8 bases from J, with 15 bases in between. Germline V gene lookup returns CDR1 SGHTA and CDR2 FQGNSA. The length of the CDR3 is 13 residues. CDR3 DNA sequence: TGTGCCAGCAGCCCCGACAGGCTTATCGGCTACACCTTC. Translated, it gives CASSPDRLIGYTF.

The sample holds a few counts of this clonotype. The gene calls are TRBV12-3 or TRBV12-4 and TRBJ2-7; 10 bases are a match to TRBD1. V shed 4 bases, J shed 2 bases, and the junction held 8 bases outside the gene matches. CDR3 length: 16 residues. The CDR3 is CASSSLRDRGAYEQYF. The CDR3 bases are TGTGCCAGCAGTTCGCTCCGGGACAGGGGCGCCTACGAGCAGTACTTC.

This chain joins TRBV6-6 and TRBJ1-5, with D possibly being TRBD1 (5 bases). CDR1 MNHNY and CDR2 SVGAGI come from the germline V gene (reference sequence). This CDR3 region has 14 residues. V gave up 6 bases and J gave up 11 bases, with 20 bases separating them. The CDR3, as DNA: TGTGCCAGCAGACCTAGACAGAGCCCCTTTTCCCAGCATTTT. Residues: CASRPRQSPFSQHF.

This clonotype was counted a few times. The chain joins TRBV20-1 to TRBJ2-5; the match to TRBD2 covers 10 bases. Germline V gene lookup returns CDR1 DFQATT and CDR2 SNEGSKA (reference sequence). V was clipped by 7 bases and J by 1 base; unmatched bases: 9. CDR3 length: 15 residues. CDR3: CSVTKRGGLQETQYF. The CDR3 DNA sequence: TGCAGTGTCACCAAGCGGGGGGGCCTCCAAGAGACCCAGTACTTC.

This chain links TRBV6-6 with TRBJ2-3; TRBD2 might be the D (6 bases). V lost 2 bases, J lost 7 bases, and 16 bases lay in between. Germline V gene sequence: CDR1 MNHNY, CDR2 SVGAGI (reference sequence). The CDR3 has 15 residues. The CDR3 sequence is CASSYNGGDSNTQYF. CDR3 coding DNA: TGTGCCAGCAGTTACAACGGAGGGGATAGTAATACGCAGTATTTT.

The chain recombines TRBV5-1 with TRBJ2-7; no clear D gene. The CDR3 has 15 residues. With 4 bases removed from V and 0 bases from J, the gap between germline ends came to 14 bases. Germline assignment: CDR1 SGHRS and CDR2 YFSETQ. The CDR3 sequence is CASSRAPESSYEQYF. The CDR3 DNA reads TGCGCCAGCAGCAGAGCCCCTGAGAGCTCCTACGAGCAGTACTTC.

This clonotype has more than one count but fewer than ten. V is TRBV3-1 and J is TRBJ1-4, with unresolved D. With 0 bases removed from V and 4 bases from J, the gap between germline ends came to 12 bases. CDR3 length: 16 amino acids. Per germline, CDR1 LGHDT and CDR2 YNNKEL (reference sequence). The CDR3, as DNA: TGTGCCAGCAGCCAAGATCCTCTAGCCGGTAATGAAAAACTGTTTTTT. Residues: CASSQDPLAGNEKLFF.

The table lists this clonotype with many counts. The chain combines TRBV7-9 with TRBJ2-3; 11 positions agree with TRBD2. The germline V gene has CDR1 SEHNR and CDR2 FQNEAQ (reference sequence). The CDR3 has 15 residues. V gave up 5 bases and J gave up 4 bases; unmatched junction bases: 5. CDR3: CASSLTSGGADTQYF. CDR3 nucleotide sequence: TGTGCCAGCAGCCTAACTAGCGGGGGAGCAGATACGCAGTATTTT.

The chain couples TRBV20-1 to TRBJ1-1, with a weak D call TRBD1 (6 bases). V was cut by 8 bases and J by 3 bases, with 16 bases left in between. Germline loops: CDR1 DFQATT, CDR2 SNEGSKA (reference sequence). The CDR3 runs to 13 residues. CDR3 protein: CSLQGWYDTEAFF. The CDR3 bases are TGCAGTCTACAGGGCTGGTATGACACTGAAGCTTTCTTT.

This clonotype was recorded a few times. The rearrangement joins TRBV3-1 to TRBJ2-3; 9 bases fit TRBD2. There are 18 residues in the CDR3. Per germline, CDR1 LGHDT and CDR2 YNNKEL (reference sequence). The V gene end was trimmed by 3 bases and the J gene end by 0 bases; junction bases not matched to a gene: 10. CDR3 loop: CASSHLGSGGTSTDTQYF. The CDR3 DNA sequence: TGTGCCAGCAGCCACCTTGGGAGCGGGGGGACTAGCACAGATACGCAGTATTTT.

This clonotype occurred a few times. The V and J genes are TRBV6-2 or TRBV6-3 and TRBJ2-3; 10 positions agree with TRBD2. Germline V lookup: CDR1 MNHEY, CDR2 SVGEGT. Losses at the gene ends were 5 bases for V and 5 bases for J; bases not matched to a gene: 10. This CDR3 spans 16 amino acids. CDR3 loop: CASSPSSGGARDTQYF. The CDR3 DNA follows: TGTGCCAGCAGTCCGTCGAGCGGGGGGGCCAGAGATACGCAGTATTTT.

The chain couples TRBV12-5 to TRBJ2-3, with D possibly being TRBD1 (8 bases). CDR1 and CDR2 from the germline V gene are LGHNT and FRNRAP. There are 15 residues in the CDR3. Trimming left V 3 bases short and J 3 bases short, with 13 bases between. The CDR3 DNA reads as TGTGCTAGTGGTTTAGGACAGGGAGGGACAGATACGCAGTATTTT. Encoded protein: CASGLGQGGTDTQYF.

This clonotype was counted between two and nine times. The chain has TRBV6-6 and TRBJ2-5, with D uncertain. Per germline, CDR1 MNHNY and CDR2 SVGAGI (reference sequence). This CDR3 region has 13 residues. V was pared by 6 bases and J by 6 bases, with 14 bases between. As DNA, the CDR3 is TGTGCCAGCAGCCTGGGGTCCCAGAAGACCCAGTACTTC. Encoded protein: CASSLGSQKTQYF.

This clonotype was seen more than once but under ten times. DNA of the CDR3: TGCGCCAGCAGCCAAGATTGGGGGACCTACGAGCAGTACTTC. Protein product: CASSQDWGTYEQYF. The J gene is TRBJ2-7, the V gene TRBV4-1, with D perhaps TRBD1 or TRBD2 (5 bases each). Trimming removed 0 bases from V and 2 bases from J, with 8 bases in between. This CDR3 region has 14 residues. Germline V gene data show CDR1 as MGHRA and CDR2 as YSYEKL.

The chain uses TRBV12-3 or TRBV12-4 and TRBJ1-5; D unresolved. This CDR3 is built from 13 residues. V lost 6 bases to trimming and J lost 5 bases, with 11 bases between them. The CDR3 DNA sequence: TGTGCCAGCAGGGAAATGGCCGATCAGCCCCAGCATTTT. It yields the protein CASREMADQPQHF.